The TCR beta chain described here comes from a study of shared clonotypes between healthy human individuals. Sequenced by immunoSEQ multiplex PCR; TCRdb stores in-frame clones only, minus some. The sample includes 1.5 million to 2.5 million clones, approximately 94% of them seen just once. This clone occurred once. Its matching antigen is unknown. CD45RO-negative cells were positively selected for CCR7, leaving out terminally differentiated effector memory CD45RA+ cells. The V gene end was trimmed by 5 bases and the J gene end by 6 bases; junction bases not matched to a gene: 6. Germline-derived CDR1 and CDR2 are SEHNR and FQNEAQ (reference sequence). The CDR3 spans 14 residues. Study-wide results and limits: Between a few donors, naive CD4 clonotypes were shared at a level of about 5%.

The V gene is TRBV7-9, the J gene TRBJ1-4; 7 positions agree with TRBD1. The sequenced sample consisted of naive CD8+ T cells sorted from blood. This TCR came from a man aged 18 to 29 in good health. The CDR3 sequence is CASSKDRPDEKLFF. The CDR3 nucleotides read TGTGCCAGCAGCAAGGACAGGCCGGATGAAAAACTGTTTTTT.